A single T cell receptor beta chain is shown here with its context. Its antigen is unknown. Trimming removed 5 bases from V and 10 bases from J, with 17 bases in between. Per germline, CDR1 GTSNPN and CDR2 SVGIG (reference sequence). The CDR3 contains 12 residues. This entry is derived from a study of CD8+ T cells in alopecia areata. Study-wide results and limits: In scalp and blood during tofacitinib, many expanded lesional clones persisted. Lesional scalp exceeded normal scalp in clonality, especially in alopecia totalis/universalis.

RNA was extracted and reverse transcribed into cDNA as the sequencing template. Only in-frame clones appear in the TCRdb table, and some are missing; sequencing was by immunoSEQ multiplex PCR. Of 120,000 or so clones detected, under 65% appear once; the ten largest clones hold under 7.5%. This sample's treatment: oral pan-JAK inhibitor, 5-10 mg twice daily. This chain uses TRBV30 with TRBJ1-1; D gene uncertain. This specimen was CD4+ T cells sorted from blood, taken at week 4, from a patient treated with tofacitinib. The receptor was derived from a human donor with alopecia areata. The CDR3 spells CAWGADLIAAFF. In DNA, the CDR3 is TGTGCCTGGGGCGCTGATTTGATTGCAGCTTTCTTT.